This T cell receptor (beta chain) was recorded in a study of T cells in women clearing cervical HPV infection. The data were produced by immunoSEQ multiplex PCR, yet TCRdb's version contains in-frame clones alone and is incomplete. Its listing shows under 50,000 clones. As regards this clone: The sequenced fragment ends 3 residues before the CDR3 boundary, so the rest is inferred from the germline J gene.

Germline CDR1 reads SGHTA; CDR2 reads FQGNSA. The CDR3 is 15 residues long. V lost 1 base and J 4 bases, leaving 13 bases between the germline ends. The TCR originated in a woman between 18 and 75 years old with a cervical HPV16 infection that either progressed to CIN3+ or cleared (not recorded which). The chain combines TRBV7-2 with TRBJ1-2; weak D call: TRBD1 (6 bases). Sequenced: blood buffy coat. The CDR3 DNA, read in part, is TGTGCCAGCAGCTTAGGGTCCGTGGGGGCCTATGGC. This translates into CASSLGSVGAYG. The CDR3, in full, reads CASSLGSVGAYGYTF.